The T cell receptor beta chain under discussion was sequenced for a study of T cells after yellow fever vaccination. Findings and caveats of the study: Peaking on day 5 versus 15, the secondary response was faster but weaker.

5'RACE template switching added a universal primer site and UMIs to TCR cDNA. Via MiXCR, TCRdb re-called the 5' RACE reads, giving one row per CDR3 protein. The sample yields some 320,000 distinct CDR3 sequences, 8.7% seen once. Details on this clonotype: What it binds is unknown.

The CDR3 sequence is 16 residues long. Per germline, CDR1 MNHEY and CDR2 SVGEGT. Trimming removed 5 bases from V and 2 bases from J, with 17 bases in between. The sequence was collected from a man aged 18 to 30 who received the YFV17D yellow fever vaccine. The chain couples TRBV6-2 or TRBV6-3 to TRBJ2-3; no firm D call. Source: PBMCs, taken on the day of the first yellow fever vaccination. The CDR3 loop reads CASSPWTGRSTDTQYF. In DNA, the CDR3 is TGTGCCAGCAGTCCATGGACGGGTCGCTCCACAGATACGCAGTATTTT.